This T cell receptor beta chain was sequenced during a study of T cell responses to AZD1222 COVID-19 vaccine. Study in general: Second-dose intervals of approximately 4 or approximately 12 weeks were pooled.

Study-wide findings and caveats: There were repertoire samples only from the period after the peak T cell response. Spike-specific TCR breadth and depth grew following two AZD1222 doses.

V was trimmed by 5 bases and J by 0 bases, leaving 5 bases between them. Per the germline V gene, CDR1 is MNHNY and CDR2 is SVGAGI (reference sequence). This CDR3 has 13 amino acids. TCRdb's table, derived via immunoSEQ multiplex PCR, lists solely in-frame clones and lacks some. In the table there are about 140,000 clones, more than 85% of which are singletons. Notes on this clone: The antigen is not known.

The input for sequencing was peripheral blood, taken on day 0 of AZD1222 vaccination. The TCR was taken from an adult in good health. The gene calls are TRBV6-6 and TRBJ2-4; D ambiguous. CDR3 loop: CASSTIAKNIQYF. DNA for the CDR3: TGTGCCAGCAGTACAATAGCCAAAAACATTCAGTACTTC.